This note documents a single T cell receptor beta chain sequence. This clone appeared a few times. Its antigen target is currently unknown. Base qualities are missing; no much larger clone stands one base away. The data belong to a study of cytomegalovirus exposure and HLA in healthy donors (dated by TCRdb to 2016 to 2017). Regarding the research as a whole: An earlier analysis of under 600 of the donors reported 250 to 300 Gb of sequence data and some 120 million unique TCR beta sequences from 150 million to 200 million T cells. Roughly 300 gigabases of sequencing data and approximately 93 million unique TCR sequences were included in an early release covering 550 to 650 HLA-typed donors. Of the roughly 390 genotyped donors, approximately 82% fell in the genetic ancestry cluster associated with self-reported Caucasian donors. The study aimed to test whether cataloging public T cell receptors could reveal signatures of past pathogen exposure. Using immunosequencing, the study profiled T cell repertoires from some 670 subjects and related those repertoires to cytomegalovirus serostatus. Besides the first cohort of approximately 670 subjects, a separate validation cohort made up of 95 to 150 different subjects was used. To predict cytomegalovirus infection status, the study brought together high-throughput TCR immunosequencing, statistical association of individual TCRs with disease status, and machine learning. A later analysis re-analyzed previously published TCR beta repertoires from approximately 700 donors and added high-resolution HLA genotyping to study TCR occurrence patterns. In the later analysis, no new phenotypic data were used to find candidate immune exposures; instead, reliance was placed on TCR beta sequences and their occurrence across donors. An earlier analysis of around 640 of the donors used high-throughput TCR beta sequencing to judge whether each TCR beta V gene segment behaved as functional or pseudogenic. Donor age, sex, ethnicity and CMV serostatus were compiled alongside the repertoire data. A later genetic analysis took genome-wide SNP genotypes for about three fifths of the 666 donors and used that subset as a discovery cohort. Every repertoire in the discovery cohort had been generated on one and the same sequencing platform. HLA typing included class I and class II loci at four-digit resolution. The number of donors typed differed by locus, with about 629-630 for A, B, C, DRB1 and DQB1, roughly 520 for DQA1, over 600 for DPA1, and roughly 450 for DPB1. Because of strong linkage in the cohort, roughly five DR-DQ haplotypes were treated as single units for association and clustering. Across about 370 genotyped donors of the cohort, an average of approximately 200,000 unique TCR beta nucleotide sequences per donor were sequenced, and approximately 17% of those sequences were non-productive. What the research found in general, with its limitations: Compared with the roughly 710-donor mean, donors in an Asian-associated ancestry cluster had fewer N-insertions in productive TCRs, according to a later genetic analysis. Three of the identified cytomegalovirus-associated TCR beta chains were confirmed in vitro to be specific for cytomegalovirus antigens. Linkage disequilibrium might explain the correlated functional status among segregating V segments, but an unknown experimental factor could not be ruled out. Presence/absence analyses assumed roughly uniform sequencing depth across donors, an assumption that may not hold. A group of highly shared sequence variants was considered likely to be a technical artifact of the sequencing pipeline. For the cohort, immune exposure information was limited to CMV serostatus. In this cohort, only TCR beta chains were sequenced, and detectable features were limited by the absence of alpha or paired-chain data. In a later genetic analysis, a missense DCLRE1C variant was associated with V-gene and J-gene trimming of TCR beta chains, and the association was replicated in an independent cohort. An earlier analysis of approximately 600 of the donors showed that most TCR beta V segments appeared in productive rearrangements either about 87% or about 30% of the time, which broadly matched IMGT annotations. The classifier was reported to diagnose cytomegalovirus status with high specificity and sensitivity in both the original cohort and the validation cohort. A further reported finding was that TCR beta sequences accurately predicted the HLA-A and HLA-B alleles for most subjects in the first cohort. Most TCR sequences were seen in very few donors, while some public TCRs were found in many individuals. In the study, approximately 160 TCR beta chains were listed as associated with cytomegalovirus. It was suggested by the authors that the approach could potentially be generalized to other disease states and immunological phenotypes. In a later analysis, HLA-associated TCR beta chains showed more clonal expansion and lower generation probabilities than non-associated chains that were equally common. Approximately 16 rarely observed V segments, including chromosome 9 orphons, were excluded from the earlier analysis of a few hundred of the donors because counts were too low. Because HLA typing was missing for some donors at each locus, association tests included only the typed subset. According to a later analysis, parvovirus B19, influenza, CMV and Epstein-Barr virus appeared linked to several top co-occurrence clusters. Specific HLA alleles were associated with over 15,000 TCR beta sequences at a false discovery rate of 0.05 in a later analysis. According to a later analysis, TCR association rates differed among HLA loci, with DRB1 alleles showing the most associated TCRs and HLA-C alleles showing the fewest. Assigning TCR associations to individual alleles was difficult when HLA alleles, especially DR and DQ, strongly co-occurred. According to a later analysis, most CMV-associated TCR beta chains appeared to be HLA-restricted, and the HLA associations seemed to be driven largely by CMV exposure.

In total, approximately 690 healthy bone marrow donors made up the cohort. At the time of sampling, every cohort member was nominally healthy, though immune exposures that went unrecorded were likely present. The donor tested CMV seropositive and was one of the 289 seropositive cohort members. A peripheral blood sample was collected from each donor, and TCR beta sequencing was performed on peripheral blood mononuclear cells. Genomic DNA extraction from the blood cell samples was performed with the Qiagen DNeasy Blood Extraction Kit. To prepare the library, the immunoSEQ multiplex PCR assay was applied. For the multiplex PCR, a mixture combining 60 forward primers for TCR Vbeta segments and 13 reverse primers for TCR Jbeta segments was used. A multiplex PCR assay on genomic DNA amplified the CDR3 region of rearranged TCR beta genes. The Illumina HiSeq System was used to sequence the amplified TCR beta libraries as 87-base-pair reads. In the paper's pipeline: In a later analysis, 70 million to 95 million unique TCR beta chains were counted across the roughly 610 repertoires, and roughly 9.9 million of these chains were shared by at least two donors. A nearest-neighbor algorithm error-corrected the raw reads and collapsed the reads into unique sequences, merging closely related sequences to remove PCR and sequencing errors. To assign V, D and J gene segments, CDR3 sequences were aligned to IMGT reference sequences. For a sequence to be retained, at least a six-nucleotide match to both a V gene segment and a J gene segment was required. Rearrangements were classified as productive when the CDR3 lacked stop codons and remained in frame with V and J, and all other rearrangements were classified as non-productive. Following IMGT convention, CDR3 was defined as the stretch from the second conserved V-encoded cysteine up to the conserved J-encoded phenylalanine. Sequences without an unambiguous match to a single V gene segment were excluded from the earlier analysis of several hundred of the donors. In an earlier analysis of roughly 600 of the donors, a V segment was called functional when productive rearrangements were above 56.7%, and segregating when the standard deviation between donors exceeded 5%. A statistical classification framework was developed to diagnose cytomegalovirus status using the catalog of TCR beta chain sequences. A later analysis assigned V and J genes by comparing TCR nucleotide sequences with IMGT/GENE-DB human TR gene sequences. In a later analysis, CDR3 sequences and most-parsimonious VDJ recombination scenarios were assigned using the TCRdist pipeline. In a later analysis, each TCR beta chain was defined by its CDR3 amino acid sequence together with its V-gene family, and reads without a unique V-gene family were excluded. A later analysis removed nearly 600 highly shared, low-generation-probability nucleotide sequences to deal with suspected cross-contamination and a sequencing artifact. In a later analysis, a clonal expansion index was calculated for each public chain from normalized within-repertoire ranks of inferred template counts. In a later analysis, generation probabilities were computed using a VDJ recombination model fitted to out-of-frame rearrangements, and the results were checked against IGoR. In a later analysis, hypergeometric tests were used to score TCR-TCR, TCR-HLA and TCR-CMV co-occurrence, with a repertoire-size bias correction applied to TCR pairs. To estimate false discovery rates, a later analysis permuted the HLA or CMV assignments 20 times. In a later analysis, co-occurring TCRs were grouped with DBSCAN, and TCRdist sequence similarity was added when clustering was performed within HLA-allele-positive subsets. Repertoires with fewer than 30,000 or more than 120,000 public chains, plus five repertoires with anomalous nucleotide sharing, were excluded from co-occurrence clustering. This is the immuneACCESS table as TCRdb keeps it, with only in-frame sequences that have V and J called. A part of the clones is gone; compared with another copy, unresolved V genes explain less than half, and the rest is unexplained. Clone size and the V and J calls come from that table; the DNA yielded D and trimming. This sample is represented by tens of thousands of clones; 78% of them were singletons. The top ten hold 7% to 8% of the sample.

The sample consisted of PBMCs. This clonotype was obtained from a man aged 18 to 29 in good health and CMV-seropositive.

The sequence in DNA is TGCGCCAGCAATGAGGGACTAGCGGGACCAACGATCGGGGAGCTGTTTTTT. Its translation is CASNEGLAGPTIGELFF. The V and J genes are TRBV5-1 and TRBJ2-2; 13 nucleotides in the junction match TRBD2. The germline V gene sets CDR1 to SGHRS and CDR2 to YFSETQ. The CDR3 sequence holds 17 residues, the cysteine and phenylalanine included. Left in the record is the CDR3 DNA by itself, 51 bases read in frame from the first base. The germline V and J ends show losses of 6 bases and 7 bases respectively, and no gene match explains 12 bases of the junction.